Listed below are T cell receptor beta chains from one sample, sequenced in a study of early stage breast cancer tumors. Profiling relied on immunoSEQ multiplex PCR, and the TCRdb table lists in-frame clones only, not all of them. The table records approximately 31,000 clones, approximately 70% of them present only once. Sequenced sample: breast tumor tissue. The receptors here all came from a person in their thirties with breast cancer. The CDR3 runs from the conserved cysteine through the conserved F or W. Fields, in order: V gene, J gene, clone size, D gene, CDR3 protein, CDR3 DNA. D genes are given only for firm matches. Only part of the rows carry a size: once, few, many, or a class if the clone is expanded.

TRBV19	TRBJ1-2	once	TRBD1	CASRFTGGAGYGYTF	TGTGCCAGTAGATTTACAGGGGGCGCTGGCTATGGCTACACCTTC
TRBV6-4	TRBJ2-1	.	TRBD2	CASSDRLAGGTEQFF	TGTGCCAGCAGTGACCGACTAGCGGGAGGCACTGAGCAGTTCTTC
TRBV6-6	TRBJ2-2	.	TRBD2	CASRRGGSPATGELFF	TGTGCCAGCAGGCGAGGCGGGAGTCCGGCCACCGGGGAGCTGTTTTTT
TRBV5-4	TRBJ2-1	.	TRBD2	CASSRSIAGGNSYNEQFF	TGTGCCAGCAGCCGCAGTATAGCGGGAGGGAACTCCTACAATGAGCAGTTCTTC
TRBV16	TRBJ1-5	once	.	CASSQSGSGNNQPQHF	TGTGCCAGCAGCCAATCTGGGTCAGGGAACAATCAGCCCCAGCATTTT
TRBV27	TRBJ2-1	few	.	CASAFWGGEYNEQFF	TGTGCCAGTGCCTTCTGGGGAGGAGAATACAATGAGCAGTTCTTC
TRBV7-2	TRBJ2-7	.	TRBD1	CASSLVAGGRYEQYF	TGTGCCAGCAGCTTAGTAGCAGGGGGAAGGTACGAGCAGTACTTC
TRBV11-3	TRBJ2-1	.	TRBD2	CASSLDQGGTSSYNEQFF	TGTGCCAGCAGCTTAGATCAGGGCGGGACTAGCTCCTACAATGAGCAGTTCTTC
TRBV27	TRBJ2-7	once	TRBD1	CASSLAWDRDYEQYF	TGTGCCAGCAGTTTAGCATGGGACAGGGACTACGAGCAGTACTTC
TRBV29-1	TRBJ1-2	.	.	CSAEGEDRYGYTF	TGCAGCGCTGAGGGTGAGGATCGGTATGGCTACACCTTC
TRBV4-1	TRBJ1-2	.	TRBD1	CASSQDWEGAYTF	TGCGCCAGCAGCCAAGATTGGGAGGGGGCGTACACCTTC
TRBV27	TRBJ2-7	.	.	CASSPRERASYEQYF	TGTGCCAGCAGTCCCCGTGAGCGGGCCTCCTACGAGCAGTACTTC
TRBV30	TRBJ1-6	few	.	CAWSIRTASYF	TGTGCCTGGAGTATCCGGACAGCCTCTTACTTT
TRBV5-4	TRBJ2-5	.	TRBD2	CASSLTSGRARETQYF	TGTGCCAGCAGCTTAACTAGCGGGAGGGCCCGGGAGACCCAGTACTTC